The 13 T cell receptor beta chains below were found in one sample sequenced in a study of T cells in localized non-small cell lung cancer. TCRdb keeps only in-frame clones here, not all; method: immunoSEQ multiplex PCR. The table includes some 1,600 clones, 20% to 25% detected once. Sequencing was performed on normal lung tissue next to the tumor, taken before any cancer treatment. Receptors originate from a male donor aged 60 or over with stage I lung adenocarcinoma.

In DNA form, the CDR3 reads TGTGCCAGCTCACCCGGCGGGACACGACTTTACGAGCAGTACTTC. Amino acids: CASSPGGTRLYEQYF. The J gene is TRBJ2-7, the V gene TRBV18; D is tentatively TRBD1 or TRBD2 (6 bases each). CDR1 is KGHSH and CDR2 is LQKENI in the germline V gene. With 3 bases removed from V and 4 bases from J, the gap between germline ends came to 16 bases. The CDR3 totals 15 residues. The whole variable domain, remainder taken from reference TRBV18 and TRBJ2-7, is NAGVMQNPRHLVRRRGQEARLRCSPMKGHSHVYWYRQLPEEGLKFMVYLQKENIIDESGMPKERFSAEFPKEGPSILRIQQVVRGDSAAYFCASSPGGTRLYEQYFGPGTRLTVT.

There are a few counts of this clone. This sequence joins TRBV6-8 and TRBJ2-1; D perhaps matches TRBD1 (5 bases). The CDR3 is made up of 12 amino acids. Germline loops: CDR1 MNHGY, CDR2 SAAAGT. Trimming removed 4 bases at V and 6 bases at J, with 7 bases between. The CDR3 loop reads CASSSRANEQFF. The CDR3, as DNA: TGTGCCAGCAGTTCCAGGGCCAATGAGCAGTTCTTC.

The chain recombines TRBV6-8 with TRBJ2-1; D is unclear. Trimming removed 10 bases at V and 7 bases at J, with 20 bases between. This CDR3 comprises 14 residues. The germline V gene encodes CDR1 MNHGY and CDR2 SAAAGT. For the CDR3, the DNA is TGTGCCATCAGGAACGCCGCCCCCGGGAATGAGCAGTTCTTC. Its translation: CAIRNAAPGNEQFF.

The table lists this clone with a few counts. DNA of the CDR3: TGTGCCAGCAGTCCCGCGACCAGCCATCAGTTTTTT. Residues: CASSPATSHQFF. J is TRBJ2-2 and V is TRBV6-8; D remains ambiguous. V lost 5 bases, J lost 16 bases, and 17 bases lay in between. The germline V gene encodes CDR1 MNHGY and CDR2 SAAAGT. The CDR3 consists of 12 residues.

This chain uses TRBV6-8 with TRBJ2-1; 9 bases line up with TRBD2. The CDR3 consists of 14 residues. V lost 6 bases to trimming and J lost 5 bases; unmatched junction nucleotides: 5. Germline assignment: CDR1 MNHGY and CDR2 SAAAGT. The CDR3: CASSLAGENNEQFF. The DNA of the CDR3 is TGTGCCAGCAGCTTAGCGGGAGAAAACAATGAGCAGTTCTTC.

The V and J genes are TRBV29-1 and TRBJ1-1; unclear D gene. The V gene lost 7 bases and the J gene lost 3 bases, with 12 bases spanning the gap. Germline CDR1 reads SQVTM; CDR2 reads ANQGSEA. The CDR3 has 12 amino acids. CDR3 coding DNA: TGCAGCGCCACAGAATTCGACACTGAAGCTTTCTTT. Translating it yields CSATEFDTEAFF. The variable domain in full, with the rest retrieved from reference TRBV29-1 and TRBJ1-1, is SAVISQKPSRDICQRGTSLTIQCQVDSQVTMMFWYRQQPGQSLTLIATANQGSEATYESGFVIDKFPISRPNLTFSTLTVSNMSPEDSSIYLCSATEFDTEAFFGQGTRLTVV.

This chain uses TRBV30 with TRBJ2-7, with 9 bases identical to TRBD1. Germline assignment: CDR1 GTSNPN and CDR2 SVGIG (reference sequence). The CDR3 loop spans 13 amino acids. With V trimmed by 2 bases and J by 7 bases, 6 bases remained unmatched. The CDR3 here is CAWSTGGLDEQYF. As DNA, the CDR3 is TGTGCCTGGAGTACAGGGGGCCTGGATGAGCAGTACTTC.

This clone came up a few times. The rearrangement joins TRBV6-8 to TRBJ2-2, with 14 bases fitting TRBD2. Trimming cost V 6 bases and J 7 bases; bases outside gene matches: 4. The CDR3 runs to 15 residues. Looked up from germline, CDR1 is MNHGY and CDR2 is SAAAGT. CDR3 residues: CASRPGLAGDGELFF. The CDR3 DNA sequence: TGTGCCAGCAGACCGGGACTAGCGGGAGACGGGGAGCTGTTTTTT.

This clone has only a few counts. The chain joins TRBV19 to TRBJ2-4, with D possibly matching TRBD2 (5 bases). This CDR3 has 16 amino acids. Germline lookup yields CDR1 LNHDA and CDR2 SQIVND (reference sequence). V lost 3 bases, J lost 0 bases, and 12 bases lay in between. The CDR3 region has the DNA TGTGCCAGTAGTATCCCCGGTCGGGGAGCCAAAAACATTCAGTACTTC. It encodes CASSIPGRGAKNIQYF.

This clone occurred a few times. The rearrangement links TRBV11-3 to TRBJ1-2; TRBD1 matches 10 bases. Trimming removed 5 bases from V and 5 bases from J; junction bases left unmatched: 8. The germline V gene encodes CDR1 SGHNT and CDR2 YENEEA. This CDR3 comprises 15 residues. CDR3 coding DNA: TGTGCCAGCAGCCCGGACAGGGGGTTAGGGTATGGCTACACCTTC. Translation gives CASSPDRGLGYGYTF.

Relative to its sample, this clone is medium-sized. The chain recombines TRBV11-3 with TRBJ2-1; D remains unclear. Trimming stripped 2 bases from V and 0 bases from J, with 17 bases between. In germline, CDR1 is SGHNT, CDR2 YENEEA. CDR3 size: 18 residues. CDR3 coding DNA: TGTGCCAGCAGCTTAAGTTCTCTGACTTTGAGCTCCTACAATGAGCAGTTCTTC. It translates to CASSLSSLTLSSYNEQFF.

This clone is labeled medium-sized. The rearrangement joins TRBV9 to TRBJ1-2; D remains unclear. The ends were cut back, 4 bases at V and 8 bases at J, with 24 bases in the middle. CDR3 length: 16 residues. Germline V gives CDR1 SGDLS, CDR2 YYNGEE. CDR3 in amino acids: CASSSVREPPREGYTF. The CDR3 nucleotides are TGTGCCAGCAGCTCCGTCCGGGAGCCACCCCGTGAGGGCTACACCTTC.

The CDR3 DNA follows: TGTGCCGGTGACAGGGGGTCTTTTGTGACAGATACGCAGTATTTT. It encodes CAGDRGSFVTDTQYF. The chain employs TRBV30 and TRBJ2-3; TRBD1 matches 9 bases. Germline V gene lookup returns CDR1 GTSNPN and CDR2 SVGIG (reference sequence). V was clipped by 8 bases and J by 3 bases; unmatched bases: 12. CDR3 length: 15 amino acids.